In its sample, the clone carrying this TCR beta chain was seen many times. What it recognizes is unknown. This sample stems from a study of T cells in Graves' hyperthyroidism and ophthalmopathy. Findings and caveats of the study: Clonotypes that were expanded in thyroid above 0.001 mostly appeared in blood too.

V lost 8 bases, J lost 0 bases, and 11 bases lay in between. From germline, CDR1 is SNHLY and CDR2 FYNNEI. The length of the CDR3 is 13 residues. Hyperthyroidism patients were newly diagnosed, had disease duration under 2 months, and were aged 18 to 65 years. TCR beta CDR3 region amplification was performed from RNA transcripts. An initial round of RT-PCR targeting the TCR CDR3 relied on the HTBI primer set. TCRdb called the multiplex PCR reads again in MiXCR, with one record for every CDR3 protein. The sample lists some 600,000 distinct CDR3 sequences; around 13% were seen once. The sequencing sample was made of blood. V usage is TRBV2 and J usage is TRBJ2-7, with no clear D. The source is a woman in her 30s with Graves' hyperthyroidism that later progressed to Graves' ophthalmopathy. In DNA form, the CDR3 reads TGTGCCAGCCATAAACAGCCCTCCTACGAGCAGTACTTC. Its translation: CASHKQPSYEQYF.